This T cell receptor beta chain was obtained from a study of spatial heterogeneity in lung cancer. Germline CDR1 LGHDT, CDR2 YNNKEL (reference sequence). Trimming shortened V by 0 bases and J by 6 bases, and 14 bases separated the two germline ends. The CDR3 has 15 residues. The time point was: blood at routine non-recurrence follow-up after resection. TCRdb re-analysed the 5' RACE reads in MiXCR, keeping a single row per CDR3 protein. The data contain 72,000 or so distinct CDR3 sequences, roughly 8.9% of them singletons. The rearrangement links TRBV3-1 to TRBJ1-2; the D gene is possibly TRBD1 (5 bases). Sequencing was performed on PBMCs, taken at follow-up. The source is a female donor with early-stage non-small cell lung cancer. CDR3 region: CASSQDSQGWHGYTF. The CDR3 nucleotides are TGTGCCAGCAGCCAAGATAGTCAGGGTTGGCATGGCTACACCTTC.